This is a list of T cell receptor beta chains from one sample in a study of response to subunit inactivated influenza vaccine. One entry per CDR3 protein, called by TCRdb with MiXCR from the RT-PCR reads. Of around 490,000 distinct CDR3 sequences listed, 7.6% are singletons. The source was PBMCs from blood, collected less than 30 months after vaccination. The receptor source for this set is a man aged 50-75 years who received an inactivated influenza vaccine. Both conserved end residues are part of each CDR3. D genes are given only for firm matches. Some rows mark clone size as missing; the rest say once, few, many or name a class of expanded clone.

v_gene: TRBV29-1; d_gene: NA; j_gene: TRBJ2-5; abundance: many; CDR3nt: TGCAGCGCTGGGGAGACCCAGTACTTC; CDR3aa: CSAGETQYF
v_gene: TRBV6-2/TRBV6-3; d_gene: NA; j_gene: TRBJ1-2; abundance: few; CDR3nt: TGTGCCAGCAGTTACAGCCGGGAAATGGATGGCTACACCTTC; CDR3aa: CASSYSREMDGYTF
v_gene: TRBV14; d_gene: NA; j_gene: TRBJ2-5; abundance: NA; CDR3nt: TGTGCCAGCAGCCTAACCGGGACATGGGGTACCCAGTACTTC; CDR3aa: CASSLTGTWGTQYF
v_gene: TRBV20-1; d_gene: TRBD1; j_gene: TRBJ2-7; abundance: NA; CDR3nt: TGCAGTGCTAGCCTACAGGGGAGCGCCTACGAGCAGTACTTC; CDR3aa: CSASLQGSAYEQYF
v_gene: TRBV20-1; d_gene: NA; j_gene: TRBJ2-5; abundance: once; CDR3nt: TGCTGTGCTAGAGATTCCCTAAAGGTCCCTCAACAGACCCAGTACTTC; CDR3aa: CCARDSLKVPQQTQYF
v_gene: TRBV5-1; d_gene: NA; j_gene: TRBJ2-2; abundance: many; CDR3nt: TGCGCCAGCGTACATAGTCCGAACACCGGGGAGCTGTTTTTT; CDR3aa: CASVHSPNTGELFF
v_gene: TRBV4-3; d_gene: TRBD1; j_gene: TRBJ1-2; abundance: few; CDR3nt: TGCGCCAGCAGCCAGACCCCGGGGACAGTGAGCTATGGCTACACCTTC; CDR3aa: CASSQTPGTVSYGYTF
v_gene: TRBV28; d_gene: TRBD2; j_gene: TRBJ2-1; abundance: few; CDR3nt: TGTGCCAGCAGTCCGACTAGCGGGAGTCCCGCTTACAATGAGCAGTTCTTC; CDR3aa: CASSPTSGSPAYNEQFF
v_gene: TRBV5-1; d_gene: NA; j_gene: TRBJ2-5; abundance: NA; CDR3nt: TGCGCCAGCAGCGCCGGGACATCGGAAGAGACCCAGTACTTC; CDR3aa: CASSAGTSEETQYF
v_gene: TRBV5-6; d_gene: NA; j_gene: TRBJ1-2; abundance: few; CDR3nt: TGTGCCAGCAGCAAGGGACAATCAAATGGCTACACCTTC; CDR3aa: CASSKGQSNGYTF
v_gene: TRBV11-2; d_gene: NA; j_gene: TRBJ2-5; abundance: many; CDR3nt: TGTGCCAGCAGCGACTCTAGGGGGAGCCAAGAGACCCAGTACTTC; CDR3aa: CASSDSRGSQETQYF
v_gene: TRBV12-3/TRBV12-4; d_gene: TRBD1; j_gene: TRBJ2-2; abundance: NA; CDR3nt: TGTGCCAGCAGTGGGGAGACAGGGCCCGGGGAGCTGTTTTTT; CDR3aa: CASSGETGPGELFF
v_gene: TRBV9; d_gene: TRBD2; j_gene: TRBJ2-3; abundance: many; CDR3nt: TGTGCCAGCAGCCCCGCACTAGCGGGTGGCACAGATACGCAGTATTTT; CDR3aa: CASSPALAGGTDTQYF
v_gene: TRBV7-2; d_gene: NA; j_gene: TRBJ2-1; abundance: NA; CDR3nt: TGTGCCAGCAGCAACAGGGCCCAGAACAATGAGCAGTTCTTC; CDR3aa: CASSNRAQNNEQFF
v_gene: TRBV10-3; d_gene: NA; j_gene: TRBJ1-1; abundance: once; CDR3nt: TGTGCCATCAGTGATCACAATAGGGACACTGAAGCTTTCTTT; CDR3aa: CAISDHNRDTEAFF
v_gene: TRBV7-9; d_gene: TRBD1; j_gene: TRBJ1-5; abundance: few; CDR3nt: TGTGCCAGCAGCTTAGGCGCAGGGGGCTTTCAGCCCCAGCATTTT; CDR3aa: CASSLGAGGFQPQHF
v_gene: TRBV20-1; d_gene: NA; j_gene: TRBJ2-4; abundance: many; CDR3nt: TGCAGTGCCAAGCCGTCAGAAAACATTCAGTACTTC; CDR3aa: CSAKPSENIQYF
v_gene: TRBV20-1; d_gene: NA; j_gene: TRBJ2-3; abundance: NA; CDR3nt: TGCAGTGTAGATATCTCCCCCACAGATACGCAGTATTTT; CDR3aa: CSVDISPTDTQYF
v_gene: TRBV29-1; d_gene: NA; j_gene: TRBJ1-2; abundance: many; CDR3nt: TGCAGCGTTGCGTCCGGGGATTATGGCTACACCTTC; CDR3aa: CSVASGDYGYTF
v_gene: TRBV2; d_gene: TRBD1; j_gene: TRBJ1-5; abundance: few; CDR3nt: TGTGCCAGCAGTCGACAGGGGAAGGATCAGCCCCAGCATTTT; CDR3aa: CASSRQGKDQPQHF
v_gene: TRBV12-3/TRBV12-4; d_gene: TRBD2; j_gene: TRBJ2-4; abundance: few; CDR3nt: TGTGCCAGCAGCCATAGCGGGAGGGCCAAAAACATTCAGTACTTC; CDR3aa: CASSHSGRAKNIQYF
v_gene: TRBV20-1; d_gene: TRBD2; j_gene: TRBJ2-3; abundance: many; CDR3nt: TGCAGTGCTACAGCCGGGACTAGTAGCACAGATACGCAGTATTTT; CDR3aa: CSATAGTSSTDTQYF
v_gene: TRBV7-9; d_gene: NA; j_gene: TRBJ1-4; abundance: NA; CDR3nt: TGTGCCAGCAGCCCGGGGTCCTATAATGAAAAACTGTTTTTT; CDR3aa: CASSPGSYNEKLFF
v_gene: TRBV27; d_gene: TRBD2; j_gene: TRBJ2-1; abundance: NA; CDR3nt: TGTGCCAGCAGTTTAGGGACTAGCGTCAATGAGCAGTTCTTC; CDR3aa: CASSLGTSVNEQFF
v_gene: TRBV20-1; d_gene: NA; j_gene: TRBJ1-5; abundance: few; CDR3nt: TGCAGTGCCCCGCTGAGGAGGGATGGCAATCAGCCCCAGCATTTT; CDR3aa: CSAPLRRDGNQPQHF
v_gene: TRBV5-1; d_gene: NA; j_gene: TRBJ2-1; abundance: many; CDR3nt: TGCGCCAGCAGTCGGGACAACAATGAGCAGTTCTTC; CDR3aa: CASSRDNNEQFF
v_gene: TRBV3-1; d_gene: NA; j_gene: TRBJ2-7; abundance: NA; CDR3nt: TGTGCCAGCAGCCCTCCCGGGACGGTCTACGAGCAGTACTTC; CDR3aa: CASSPPGTVYEQYF
v_gene: TRBV20-1; d_gene: NA; j_gene: TRBJ2-5; abundance: NA; CDR3nt: TGCAGTGCTAGGGGGGGACAGACCTTCCAAGAGACCCAGTACTTC; CDR3aa: CSARGGQTFQETQYF
v_gene: TRBV12-3/TRBV12-4; d_gene: NA; j_gene: TRBJ1-2; abundance: NA; CDR3nt: TGTGCCAGCAGCTCGTTGAAAGGGGCAGGTGGCTACACCTTC; CDR3aa: CASSSLKGAGGYTF
v_gene: TRBV7-2; d_gene: TRBD2; j_gene: TRBJ2-3; abundance: NA; CDR3nt: TGTGCCAGCAGCTATATTAGCGGGGGGCGGGGCACAGATACGCAGTATTTT; CDR3aa: CASSYISGGRGTDTQYF
v_gene: TRBV5-8; d_gene: NA; j_gene: TRBJ1-1; abundance: many; CDR3nt: TGTGCCAGCAGCCAGATATACAGGGTGCCTGAAGCTTTCTTT; CDR3aa: CASSQIYRVPEAFF
v_gene: TRBV5-1; d_gene: TRBD2; j_gene: TRBJ2-5; abundance: NA; CDR3nt: TGCGCCAGCACGGGACTAGCGGACTCCCAAGAGACCCAGTACTTC; CDR3aa: CASTGLADSQETQYF
v_gene: TRBV11-2; d_gene: TRBD1; j_gene: TRBJ2-5; abundance: few; CDR3nt: TGTGCCAGCAGCTCAGGGACAGTTAGAGGTATCGAGACCCAGTACTTC; CDR3aa: CASSSGTVRGIETQYF
v_gene: TRBV7-6; d_gene: NA; j_gene: TRBJ1-4; abundance: few; CDR3nt: TGTGCCAGCAGCCTCGGAGGCGGGGGCCGGAATGAAAAACTGTTTTTT; CDR3aa: CASSLGGGGRNEKLFF
v_gene: TRBV20-1; d_gene: TRBD2; j_gene: TRBJ2-1; abundance: few; CDR3nt: TGCAGTGCTAGTTATGCGGGGGGATACAATGAGCAGTTCTTC; CDR3aa: CSASYAGGYNEQFF
v_gene: TRBV7-2; d_gene: TRBD2; j_gene: TRBJ2-2; abundance: NA; CDR3nt: TGTGCCAGCAGGGTGACTAGCGGAAACACCGGGGAGCTGTTTTTT; CDR3aa: CASRVTSGNTGELFF
v_gene: TRBV28; d_gene: TRBD2; j_gene: TRBJ2-1; abundance: NA; CDR3nt: TGTGCCAGCAGTTTGGGGGTGACTAGCTGGAGCAATGAGCAGTTCTTC; CDR3aa: CASSLGVTSWSNEQFF
v_gene: TRBV6-1; d_gene: TRBD1; j_gene: TRBJ2-1; abundance: many; CDR3nt: TGTGCCAGCAGTGGACAGGGAGTACGGTCCTACAATGAGCAGTTCTTC; CDR3aa: CASSGQGVRSYNEQFF
v_gene: TRBV20-1; d_gene: NA; j_gene: TRBJ1-2; abundance: few; CDR3nt: TGCAGTGCTAGAGATCTACAGGGCTACGGCTACACCTTC; CDR3aa: CSARDLQGYGYTF
v_gene: TRBV4-3; d_gene: NA; j_gene: TRBJ2-5; abundance: few; CDR3nt: TGCGCCAGCAGCCAAGATCCCCGGGGAGGGGGACAAGAGACCCAGTACTTC; CDR3aa: CASSQDPRGGGQETQYF
v_gene: TRBV6-2/TRBV6-3; d_gene: NA; j_gene: TRBJ1-2; abundance: many; CDR3nt: TGTGCCAGCAGTTACTCGAAAGGGAGCGGCTACACCTTC; CDR3aa: CASSYSKGSGYTF
v_gene: TRBV7-9; d_gene: TRBD1; j_gene: TRBJ2-7; abundance: NA; CDR3nt: TGTGCCAGCAGTTTACCGAGGTGGGACAGCTCCTACGAGCAGTACTTC; CDR3aa: CASSLPRWDSSYEQYF
v_gene: TRBV24-1; d_gene: TRBD1; j_gene: TRBJ2-2; abundance: few; CDR3nt: TGTGCCACCAGTGTTTCGACAGGGGGCATAACCGGGGAGCTGTTTTTT; CDR3aa: CATSVSTGGITGELFF
v_gene: TRBV5-1; d_gene: TRBD2; j_gene: TRBJ2-3; abundance: many; CDR3nt: TGCGCCAGCAGCTTGGCCGGGACTAGCGGGACTGGAGATACGCAGTATTTT; CDR3aa: CASSLAGTSGTGDTQYF
v_gene: TRBV27; d_gene: NA; j_gene: TRBJ2-5; abundance: many; CDR3nt: TGTGCCAGCAGTTTACTAGCCGGGGAAGAGACCCAGTACTTC; CDR3aa: CASSLLAGEETQYF
v_gene: TRBV4-2; d_gene: NA; j_gene: TRBJ1-1; abundance: NA; CDR3nt: TGTGCCAGCAGCCAAGATGGGGTGCACACTGAAGCTTTCTTT; CDR3aa: CASSQDGVHTEAFF
v_gene: TRBV5-5; d_gene: NA; j_gene: TRBJ2-6; abundance: few; CDR3nt: TGTGCCAGCAGCTTCGGCGAACACTCTGGGGCCAACGTCCTGACTTTC; CDR3aa: CASSFGEHSGANVLTF
v_gene: TRBV20-1; d_gene: NA; j_gene: TRBJ2-7; abundance: many; CDR3nt: TGCAGTGCTAAGAGTTTGTCCGGGGGGCGCGTGGGTTACGAGCAGTACTTC; CDR3aa: CSAKSLSGGRVGYEQYF
v_gene: TRBV4-2; d_gene: NA; j_gene: TRBJ1-6; abundance: many; CDR3nt: TGTGCCAGCAGCCAAGAAAGGGAATCACCCCTCCACTTT; CDR3aa: CASSQERESPLHF
v_gene: TRBV19; d_gene: NA; j_gene: TRBJ2-3; abundance: NA; CDR3nt: TGTGCCAGTAGTATGTGGGGGGAATGGACAGATACGCAGTATTTT; CDR3aa: CASSMWGEWTDTQYF
v_gene: TRBV18; d_gene: TRBD2; j_gene: TRBJ2-3; abundance: NA; CDR3nt: TGTGCCAGCTCACCGGGGACTACCACTAGCACAGATACGCAGTATTTT; CDR3aa: CASSPGTTTSTDTQYF
v_gene: TRBV7-2; d_gene: NA; j_gene: TRBJ2-5; abundance: few; CDR3nt: TGTGCCAGCAGCGTAACGGAAGAGACCCAGTACTTC; CDR3aa: CASSVTEETQYF
v_gene: TRBV29-1; d_gene: NA; j_gene: TRBJ1-2; abundance: NA; CDR3nt: TGCAGCGTTGATGGACAGAACTATGGCTACACCTTC; CDR3aa: CSVDGQNYGYTF
v_gene: TRBV10-3; d_gene: NA; j_gene: TRBJ2-2; abundance: few; CDR3nt: TGTGCCATCAGTGGATCAGTCACCGGGGAGCTGTTTTTT; CDR3aa: CAISGSVTGELFF
v_gene: TRBV5-1; d_gene: TRBD1; j_gene: TRBJ2-7; abundance: NA; CDR3nt: TGCGCCAGCAGCTTGGGGGACAGGGGTCTCTCCTACGAGCAGTACTTC; CDR3aa: CASSLGDRGLSYEQYF